The 22 T cell receptor beta chains below all came from one sample that was sequenced in a study of blood T cell repertoires in COVID-19. Some clones are missing from TCRdb's copy, which holds only in-frame ones; the method was immunoSEQ multiplex PCR. This sample has about 260,000 clones, with around 92% found just once. The specimen was peripheral blood. The receptors come from a person aged 18-30 years with COVID-19, enrolled during active disease.

CDR3 in DNA: TGTGCCAACCTCATAGCGGGAGATCACTCCTACGAGCAGTACTTC. Encoded protein: CANLIAGDHSYEQYF. The chain combines TRBV19 with TRBJ2-7; 9 positions agree with TRBD2. From germline, CDR1 is LNHDA and CDR2 SQIVND (reference sequence). The CDR3 runs 15 residues. Trimming cost V 10 bases and J 0 bases; bases outside gene matches: 10.

The chain links TRBV5-4 to TRBJ2-5; no definite D call. The CDR3 extends over 14 amino acids. Germline CDR1 and CDR2: SGHNT and YYREEE (reference sequence). Trimming left V 3 bases short and J 3 bases short, with 12 bases between. CDR3: CASSSPGIKETQYF. CDR3 in DNA: TGTGCCAGCAGCTCCCCGGGTATCAAAGAGACCCAGTACTTC.

The chain links TRBV18 to TRBJ1-5; D gene unclear. The CDR3 is 16 residues long. CDR1 and CDR2 from the germline V gene are KGHSH and LQKENI. V lost 1 base and J 4 bases, leaving 14 bases between the germline ends. DNA for the CDR3: TGTGCCAGCTCACCACGGGAGCATGGACCTAATCAGCCCCAGCATTTT. This codes for CASSPREHGPNQPQHF. Drawing the rest from reference TRBV18 and TRBJ1-5, the complete variable domain is NAGVMQNPRHLVRRRGQEARLRCSPMKGHSHVYWYRQLPEEGLKFMVYLQKENIIDESGMPKERFSAEFPKEGPSILRIQQVVRGDSAAYFCASSPREHGPNQPQHFGDGTRLSIL.

J is TRBJ2-3 and V is TRBV23-1; 16 positions match TRBD2. TRBV23-1 is an ORF; its function is uncertain. The length of the CDR3 is 19 residues. J lost 2 bases, V lost 6 bases, and 11 bases had no gene match. CDR3 residues: CASSHSGTSGRAHTDTQYF. The CDR3 nucleotides are TGCGCCAGCAGCCACTCCGGGACTAGCGGGAGGGCCCACACAGATACGCAGTATTTT.

The chain recombines TRBV27 with TRBJ2-3; perhaps TRBD2 as D (5 bases). V lost 5 bases and J 2 bases, leaving 17 bases between the germline ends. The CDR3 is made up of 16 amino acids. Per the germline V gene, CDR1 is MNHEY and CDR2 is SMNVEV (reference sequence). In DNA form, the CDR3 reads TGTGCCAGCAGTCTCCGACTAACGCTTTACACAGATACGCAGTATTTT. Its translation is CASSLRLTLYTDTQYF.

J is TRBJ2-7 and V is TRBV28, with 8 bases that match TRBD2. Germline CDR1 reads MDHEN; CDR2 reads SYDVKM. The CDR3 consists of 16 residues. V dropped 7 bases and J dropped 3; count of bases not matched to a gene: 14. The CDR3: CASKPPGLENVYEQYF. As DNA, the CDR3 is TGTGCCAGCAAGCCTCCGGGACTAGAAAACGTCTACGAGCAGTACTTC.

V and J are TRBV6-5 and TRBJ1-2; possible D gene TRBD1, 6 bases. Between the trimmed V and J ends, which lost 0 bases and 3 bases, there was a span of 11 bases. The CDR3 is made up of 15 amino acids. Germline assignment: CDR1 MNHEY and CDR2 SVGAGI. The CDR3 sequence is CASSYSAGDHYGYTF. Written as DNA, the CDR3 is TGTGCCAGCAGTTACTCTGCAGGGGACCACTATGGCTACACCTTC.

The J gene is TRBJ2-1, the V gene TRBV7-8; no clear D. CDR1 is SGHVS, CDR2 FQNEAQ, per germline. The CDR3 is 12 residues long. Trimming cost V 5 bases and J 8 bases, with 10 bases left between them. The CDR3: CASSLISHEQFF. The CDR3 DNA follows: TGTGCCAGCAGCCTTATTAGCCATGAGCAGTTCTTC.

The chain recombines TRBV7-9 with TRBJ1-1, with 9 positions matching TRBD1. There are 17 residues in the CDR3. J gave up 4 bases and V 6 bases, and 15 bases lay outside the gene matches. Germline loops: CDR1 SEHNR, CDR2 FQNEAQ (reference sequence). CDR3 bases: TGTGCCAGCAGTGCCCACACAGGGGGCGCGGGGGGCACTGAAGCTTTCTTT. Translated, it gives CASSAHTGGAGGTEAFF.

Only one count was recorded for this clone. This chain connects TRBV5-4 to TRBJ2-3; D is possibly TRBD2 (6 bases). V was cut by 4 bases and J by 2 bases, with 14 bases left in between. The germline gives CDR1 SGHNT, CDR2 YYREEE (reference sequence). CDR3 length: 15 amino acids. The CDR3 DNA follows: TGTGCCAGCAGCGGCGGCGGGGCCCTCACAGATACGCAGTATTTT. Protein: CASSGGGALTDTQYF.

With regard to this clone: The same CDR3 arises from other DNA sequences in this sample as well. V usage is TRBV6-2 or TRBV6-3 and J usage is TRBJ2-7; 11 nucleotides agree with TRBD2. The CDR3 extends over 14 amino acids. Trimming removed 2 bases from V and 3 bases from J; junction bases left unmatched: 0. CDR1 and CDR2 from the germline V gene are MNHEY and SVGEGT. CDR3 sequence (DNA): TGTGCCAGCAGTTACGGGACTAGCGGCTACGAGCAGTACTTC. This translates into CASSYGTSGYEQYF.

The chain links TRBV12-3 or TRBV12-4 to TRBJ2-5; 8 bases line up with TRBD1. V shed 6 bases and J 5 bases; nucleotides not matched to a gene: 5. The CDR3 is 13 residues long. CDR3: CASSRGQEETQYF. The CDR3 bases are TGTGCCAGCAGCCGGGGACAGGAGGAGACCCAGTACTTC.

This chain connects TRBV3-1 (or the pseudogene TRBV3-2) to TRBJ2-3, with D maybe TRBD1 (6 bases). In germline, CDR1 is LGHDT, CDR2 YNNKEL (reference sequence). Deletions cut 4 bases from V and 1 base from J, with 9 bases between. The CDR3 is 14 amino acids. CDR3 amino acids: CASSLHRGTDTQYF. In DNA, the CDR3 is TGTGCCAGCAGCCTCCACAGGGGCACAGATACGCAGTATTTT.

The V and J genes are TRBV6-2 or TRBV6-3 and TRBJ2-3; 11 nucleotides align to TRBD2. V shed 5 bases, J shed 1 base, and the junction held 11 bases outside the gene matches. The CDR3 runs 18 residues. Germline V CDR1 and CDR2: MNHEY, SVGEGT. The CDR3, as DNA: TGTGCCAGCAGTACTAGCGGGAGACTACAAATCGGCACAGATACGCAGTATTTT. It encodes CASSTSGRLQIGTDTQYF.

This clone was recorded once. The chain links TRBV27 to TRBJ1-2; 8 bases match TRBD1. This CDR3 is 14 amino acids long. In germline, CDR1 is MNHEY, CDR2 SMNVEV (reference sequence). V shed 5 bases and J 8 bases; nucleotides not matched to a gene: 10. CDR3 protein: CASSSLDRGEGYTF. CDR3 DNA sequence: TGTGCCAGCAGTAGCCTCGACAGGGGCGAGGGCTACACCTTC.

The J gene is TRBJ2-3, the V gene TRBV6-2 or TRBV6-3; 8 positions agree with TRBD2. Trimming removed 5 bases from V and 9 bases from J; junction bases left unmatched: 10. The CDR3 is made up of 14 amino acids. Per germline, CDR1 MNHEY and CDR2 SVGEGT. Here the CDR3 reads CASSPASGSGTQYF. CDR3 in DNA: TGTGCCAGCAGTCCCGCTAGCGGGTCTGGAACGCAGTATTTT.

Worth noting for this clone: The identical CDR3 is also encoded by other nucleotide sequences in the sample. The chain recombines TRBV5-4 with TRBJ2-1; 11 bases align to TRBD2. Germline-derived CDR1 and CDR2 are SGHNT and YYREEE (reference sequence). This CDR3 is 14 amino acids long. Germline trimming cut 1 base from V and 8 bases from J; bases unmatched to any gene: 2. The CDR3 nucleotides are TGTGCCAGCAGCTTGACTAGCGGGAGTGATGAGCAGTTCTTC. Its translation is CASSLTSGSDEQFF.

The chain carries TRBV28 and TRBJ2-3, with TRBD2 matching 13 bases. CDR3 length equals 17 residues. The germline V gene encodes CDR1 MDHEN and CDR2 SYDVKM. Trimming cost V 5 bases and J 1 base; bases outside gene matches: 6. The CDR3 coding sequence is TGTGCCAGCAGTAGGACTAGCGGGAGAGCGGGCACAGATACGCAGTATTTT. Its translation is CASSRTSGRAGTDTQYF.

Worth noting for this clone: Other DNA sequences within the sample encode an identical CDR3. The chain couples TRBV24-1 to TRBJ1-4; 9 bases map to TRBD1. The CDR3 is 15 residues long. CDR1 is KGHDR, CDR2 SFDVKD, per germline. V dropped 3 bases and J dropped 6; count of bases not matched to a gene: 4. Written as DNA, the CDR3 is TGTGCCACCAGTGATGCGGGACAGGGTGATGAAAAACTGTTTTTT. Translated, it gives CATSDAGQGDEKLFF.

V is TRBV9 and J is TRBJ2-5, with D perhaps matching TRBD2 (6 bases). Germline CDR1 is SGDLS and CDR2 is YYNGEE. V lost 7 bases and J 4 bases, leaving 20 bases between the germline ends. This CDR3 spans 15 amino acids. DNA of the CDR3: TGTGCCAGCGCTTCGTCCCAGGGACTGGGAGAGACCCAGTACTTC. Translating gives CASASSQGLGETQYF.

V and J are TRBV9 and TRBJ2-5; 8 positions agree with TRBD2. The V segment lost 6 bases and the J segment 1 base; nucleotides outside the gene matches: 8. Germline CDR1 reads SGDLS; CDR2 reads YYNGEE. This CDR3 has 15 amino acids. The CDR3 loop is CASNDGRGPQETQYF. CDR3 sequence (DNA): TGTGCCAGCAACGACGGGAGGGGACCCCAAGAGACCCAGTACTTC.

The chain is built from TRBV28 and TRBJ2-1; TRBD2 aligns across 12 bases. The J segment lost 8 bases and the V segment lost 3 bases, leaving 5 bases of the junction unmatched. The CDR3 is made up of 15 amino acids. Germline CDR1 is MDHEN and CDR2 is SYDVKM. CDR3 nucleotide sequence: TGTGCCAGCAGTTTGGGACTAGCGGGCCCGGATGAGCAGTTCTTC. This sequence encodes CASSLGLAGPDEQFF.